The TCR beta chain described here comes from a study of blood T cell repertoires in COVID-19. Whole-study context: T cells, B-cell-depleted T cells, or PBMCs provided the cDNA or gDNA that served as material.

In the original processing: Researchers report that nucleated cell counts were estimated from reference gene primer amplification. Produced via immunoSEQ multiplex PCR; TCRdb's table is partial and in-frame only. V, J and clone size are those of that table, while D and trimming were read from the DNA. The sample records approximately 280,000 clones, roughly 87% being singletons. With 1 base clipped from V and 6 bases from J, the junction kept 13 bases outside the gene matches. Germline-derived CDR1 and CDR2 are SGHAT and FQNNGV. This CDR3 comprises 18 residues. Participants' reported clinical history set cohort assignment.

This TCR derives from a middle-aged woman who had recovered from COVID-19. The chain employs TRBV11-2 and TRBJ2-2, with 8 bases aligning to TRBD1. Sequenced: PBMCs or T cells enriched from blood (not recorded which). CDR3 sequence reads: CASSLAPAGGGEAGELFF. The CDR3 coding sequence is TGTGCCAGCAGCTTAGCCCCGGCAGGGGGCGGAGAAGCCGGGGAGCTGTTTTTT.